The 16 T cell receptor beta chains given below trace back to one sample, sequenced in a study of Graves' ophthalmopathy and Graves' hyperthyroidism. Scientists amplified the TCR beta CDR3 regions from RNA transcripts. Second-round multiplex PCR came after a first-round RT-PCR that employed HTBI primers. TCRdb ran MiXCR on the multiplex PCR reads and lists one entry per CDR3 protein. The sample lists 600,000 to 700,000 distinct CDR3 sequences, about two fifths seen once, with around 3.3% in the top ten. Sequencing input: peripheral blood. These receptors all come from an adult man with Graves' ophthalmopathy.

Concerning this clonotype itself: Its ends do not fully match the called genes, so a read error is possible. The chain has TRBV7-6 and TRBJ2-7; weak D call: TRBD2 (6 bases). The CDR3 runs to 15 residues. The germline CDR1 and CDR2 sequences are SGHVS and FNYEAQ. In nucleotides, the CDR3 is TGTGCCAACAGCTTGGCCGGGGGAATCTCCTACGAGCAGTACTTC. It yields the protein CANSLAGGISYEQYF.

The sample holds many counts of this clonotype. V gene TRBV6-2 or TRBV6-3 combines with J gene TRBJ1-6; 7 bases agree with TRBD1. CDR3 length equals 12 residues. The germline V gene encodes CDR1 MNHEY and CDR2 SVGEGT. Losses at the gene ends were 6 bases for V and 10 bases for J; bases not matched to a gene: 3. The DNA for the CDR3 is TGTGCCAGCAGCACACAGGGGTCACCCCTCCACTTT. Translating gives CASSTQGSPLHF.

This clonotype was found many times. The CDR3 DNA is TGTGCCAGCAGCGCCACCGGGACAGGGGGCAATCAGCCCCAGCATTTT. This encodes CASSATGTGGNQPQHF. The chain links TRBV2 to TRBJ1-5; 10 nucleotides agree with TRBD1. CDR1 and CDR2 (germline): SNHLY, FYNNEI. The CDR3 is 16 amino acids. Unmatched junction bases numbered 7, after V lost 6 bases and J lost 2 bases.

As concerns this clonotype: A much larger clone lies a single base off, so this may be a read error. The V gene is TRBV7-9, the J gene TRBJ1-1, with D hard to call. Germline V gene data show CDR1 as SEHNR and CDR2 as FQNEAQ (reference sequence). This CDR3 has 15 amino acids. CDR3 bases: TGTGCCAGCAGCTTAGGGACCTGGGATAGCACTGAAGCTTCCTTT. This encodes CASSLGTWDSTEASF.

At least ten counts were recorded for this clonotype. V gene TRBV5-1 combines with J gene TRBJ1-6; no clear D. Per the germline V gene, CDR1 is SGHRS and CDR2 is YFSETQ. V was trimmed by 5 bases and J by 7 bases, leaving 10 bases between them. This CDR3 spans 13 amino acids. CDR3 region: CASRPGSNSPLHF. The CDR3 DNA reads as TGCGCCAGCAGGCCGGGCTCGAATTCACCCCTCCACTTT.

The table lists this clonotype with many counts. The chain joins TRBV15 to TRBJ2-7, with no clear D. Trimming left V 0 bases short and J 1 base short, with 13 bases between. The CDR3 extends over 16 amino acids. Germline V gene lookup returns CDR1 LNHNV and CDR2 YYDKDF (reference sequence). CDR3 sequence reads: CATSRDEKLPSYEQYF. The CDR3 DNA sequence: TGTGCCACCAGCAGAGATGAGAAACTGCCTTCCTACGAGCAGTACTTC. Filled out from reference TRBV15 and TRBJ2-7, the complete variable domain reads DAMVIQNPRYQVTQFGKPVTLSCSQTLNHNVMYWYQQKSSQAPKLLFHYYDKDFNNEADTPDNFQSRRPNTSFCFLDIRSPGLGDTAMYLCATSRDEKLPSYEQYFGPGTRLTVT.

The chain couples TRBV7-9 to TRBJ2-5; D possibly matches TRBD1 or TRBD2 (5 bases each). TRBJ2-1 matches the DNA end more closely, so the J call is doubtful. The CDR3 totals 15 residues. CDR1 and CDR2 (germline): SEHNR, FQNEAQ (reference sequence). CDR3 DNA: TGTGCCAGCAGCTTAGTTGTCAGTGGGGCGGGTGAGCAGTTCTTC. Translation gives CASSLVVSGAGEQFF.

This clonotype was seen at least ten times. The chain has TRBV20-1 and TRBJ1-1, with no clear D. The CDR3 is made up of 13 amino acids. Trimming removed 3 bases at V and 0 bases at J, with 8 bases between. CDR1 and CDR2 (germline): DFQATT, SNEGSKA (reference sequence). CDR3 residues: CSASNGMNTEAFF. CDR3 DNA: TGCAGTGCTAGTAACGGAATGAACACTGAAGCTTTCTTT.

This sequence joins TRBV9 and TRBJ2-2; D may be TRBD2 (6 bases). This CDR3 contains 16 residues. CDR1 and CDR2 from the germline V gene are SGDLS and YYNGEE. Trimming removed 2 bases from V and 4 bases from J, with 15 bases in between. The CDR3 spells CASSVGGGAGTGELFF. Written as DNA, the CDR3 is TGTGCCAGCAGCGTTGGGGGAGGAGCGGGCACCGGGGAGCTGTTTTTT.

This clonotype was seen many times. For the CDR3, the DNA is TGTGCCAGCAGGGACCGTGGAGGGGGGCGTAAAGAGACCCAGTACTTC. It specifies CASRDRGGGRKETQYF. The V and J genes are TRBV11-3 and TRBJ2-5; D is perhaps TRBD1 or TRBD2 (6 bases each). Trimming took off 6 bases at V and 3 bases at J, with 20 bases between the two ends. This CDR3 is 16 amino acids long. Per germline, CDR1 SGHNT and CDR2 YENEEA.

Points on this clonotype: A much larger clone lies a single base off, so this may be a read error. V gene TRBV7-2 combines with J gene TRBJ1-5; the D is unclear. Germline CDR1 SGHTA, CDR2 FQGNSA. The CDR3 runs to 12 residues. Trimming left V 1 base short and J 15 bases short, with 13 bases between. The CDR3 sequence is CASSLGEAEMHF. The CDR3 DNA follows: TGTGCCAGCAGCTTAGGAGAAGCAGAAATGCATTTT.

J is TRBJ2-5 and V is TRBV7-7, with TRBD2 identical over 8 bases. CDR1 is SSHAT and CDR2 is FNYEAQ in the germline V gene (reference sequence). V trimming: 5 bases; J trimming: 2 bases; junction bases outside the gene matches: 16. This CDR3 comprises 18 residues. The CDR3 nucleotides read TGTGCCAGCAGCGCCGAAAGTCAGGTGGGCGGGAGGCAAGAGACCCAGTACTTC. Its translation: CASSAESQVGGRQETQYF.

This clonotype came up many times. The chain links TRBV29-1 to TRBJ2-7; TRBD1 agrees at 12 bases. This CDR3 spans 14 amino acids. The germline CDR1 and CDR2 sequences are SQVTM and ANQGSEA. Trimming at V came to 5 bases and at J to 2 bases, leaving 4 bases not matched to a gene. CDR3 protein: CSVPGTGGAYEQYF. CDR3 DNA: TGCAGCGTTCCCGGGACAGGGGGCGCCTACGAGCAGTACTTC.

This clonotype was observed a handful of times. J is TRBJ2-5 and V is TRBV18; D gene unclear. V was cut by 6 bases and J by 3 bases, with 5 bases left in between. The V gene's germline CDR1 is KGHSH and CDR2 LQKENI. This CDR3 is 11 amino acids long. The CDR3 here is CASSEEETQYF. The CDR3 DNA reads TGTGCCAGCTCGGAAGAAGAGACCCAGTACTTC.

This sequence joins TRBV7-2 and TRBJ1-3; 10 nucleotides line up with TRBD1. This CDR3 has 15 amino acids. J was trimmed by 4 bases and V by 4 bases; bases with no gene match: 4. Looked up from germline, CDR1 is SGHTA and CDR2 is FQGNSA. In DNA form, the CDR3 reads TGTGCCAGCAGCTCCCGACAGGGGGCAGGAAACACCATATATTTT. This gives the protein CASSSRQGAGNTIYF.

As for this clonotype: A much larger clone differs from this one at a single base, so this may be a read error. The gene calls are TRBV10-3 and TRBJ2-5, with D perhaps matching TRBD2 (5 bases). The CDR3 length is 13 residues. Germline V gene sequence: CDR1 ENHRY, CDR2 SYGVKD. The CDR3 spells CASSYGVRKTQYF. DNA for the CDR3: TGTGCCAGCAGTTACGGGGTGAGGAAGACCCAGTACTTC.